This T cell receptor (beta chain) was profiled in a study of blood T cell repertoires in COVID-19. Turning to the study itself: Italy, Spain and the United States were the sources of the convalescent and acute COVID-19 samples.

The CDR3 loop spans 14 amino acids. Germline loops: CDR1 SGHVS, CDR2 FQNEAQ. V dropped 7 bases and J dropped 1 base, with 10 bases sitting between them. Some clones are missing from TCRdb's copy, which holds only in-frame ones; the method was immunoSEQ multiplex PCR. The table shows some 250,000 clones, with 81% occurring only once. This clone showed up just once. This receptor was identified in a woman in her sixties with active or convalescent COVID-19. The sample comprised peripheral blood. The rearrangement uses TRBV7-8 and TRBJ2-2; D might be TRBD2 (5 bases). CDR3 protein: CASIPDWNTGELFF. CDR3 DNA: TGTGCCAGCATACCGGACTGGAACACCGGGGAGCTGTTTTTT.